This T cell receptor (beta chain) stems from a study of OX40 agonist ivuxolimab in advanced cancers. Background on the study: Enrollees could have had prior anti-PD-1, anti-PD-L1 or anti-CTLA-4 therapy, which about 40% had received. Study results and limitations: At 0.1 to 3.0 mg/kg, CD4+ and CD8+ blood T cells expanded clonally by week 6. Partial responders dosed at 0.1-3.0 mg/kg displayed clonal expansion ranking among the lowest. Determination of antigen specificity was not performed for the expanded peripheral T cells.

Libraries were prepared by immunoSEQ multiplex PCR; TCRdb keeps only in-frame clonotypes and omits some of them. The sample includes some 110,000 clones, 85% to 95% of them seen just once. As for this clone: As yet, its antigen is unknown.

Trimming at V came to 5 bases and at J to 5 bases, leaving 4 bases not matched to a gene. The CDR3 loop spans 15 amino acids. The germline CDR1 and CDR2 sequences are SGHNT and YENEEA. V is TRBV11-3 and J is TRBJ2-3; TRBD2 aligns across 13 bases. This specimen was CD4+ or CD8+ T cells sorted from blood, taken in a trial of the OX40 agonist ivuxolimab. The origin of this receptor is an adult with an advanced solid tumor such as melanoma, head and neck, liver or kidney cancer. The CDR3 here is CASSRRTSGGDTQYF. The CDR3 region has the DNA TGTGCCAGCAGCCGACGGACTAGCGGGGGAGATACGCAGTATTTT.